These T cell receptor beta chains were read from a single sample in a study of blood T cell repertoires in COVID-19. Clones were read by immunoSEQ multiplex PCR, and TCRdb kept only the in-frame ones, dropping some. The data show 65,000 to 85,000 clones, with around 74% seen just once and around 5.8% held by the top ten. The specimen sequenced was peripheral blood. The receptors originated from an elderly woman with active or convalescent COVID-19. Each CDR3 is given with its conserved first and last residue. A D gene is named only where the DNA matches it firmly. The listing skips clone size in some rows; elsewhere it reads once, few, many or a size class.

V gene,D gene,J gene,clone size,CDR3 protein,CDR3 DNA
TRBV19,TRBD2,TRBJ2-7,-,CASSISLAGVYEQYF,TGTGCCAGTAGTATCTCACTAGCGGGAGTATACGAGCAGTACTTC
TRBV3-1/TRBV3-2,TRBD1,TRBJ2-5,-,CASSRRTGVLQETQYF,TGTGCCAGCAGCCGCAGGACAGGAGTACTACAAGAGACCCAGTACTTC
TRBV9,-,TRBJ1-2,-,CASSVGAGPLIGYTF,TGTGCCAGCAGCGTAGGGGCAGGGCCCTTAATTGGCTACACCTTC
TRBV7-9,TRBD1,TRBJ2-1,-,CASSLVGGVQFF,TGTGCCAGCAGCTTAGTAGGGGGCGTGCAGTTCTTC
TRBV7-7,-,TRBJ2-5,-,CASSEQSSGAETQYF,TGTGCCAGCAGCGAACAATCCTCAGGGGCAGAGACCCAGTACTTC
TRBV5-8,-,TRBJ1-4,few,CASKRTASEKLFF,TGTGCCAGCAAGCGGACGGCGAGTGAAAAACTGTTTTTT
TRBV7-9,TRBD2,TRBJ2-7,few,CASRGLSGEQYF,TGTGCCAGCAGGGGACTATCGGGCGAGCAGTACTTC
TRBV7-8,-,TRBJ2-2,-,CASSRARGADTGELFF,TGTGCCAGCAGCCGGGCCAGGGGCGCGGACACCGGGGAGCTGTTTTTT
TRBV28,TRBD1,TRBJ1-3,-,CASNQDRGHRNTIYF,TGTGCCAGCAACCAGGACAGGGGGCATAGAAACACCATATATTTT
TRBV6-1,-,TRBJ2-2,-,CASSDPPANTGELFF,TGTGCCAGCAGTGACCCCCCAGCGAACACCGGGGAGCTGTTTTTT
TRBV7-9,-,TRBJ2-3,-,CASSLDFTGGDAQYF,TGTGCCAGCAGCTTAGATTTTACAGGGGGGGATGCGCAGTATTTT
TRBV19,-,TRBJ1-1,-,CASSISPLTEAFF,TGTGCCAGTAGTATTAGTCCCCTCACTGAAGCTTTCTTT
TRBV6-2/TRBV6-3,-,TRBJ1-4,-,CASSPPLAARKRLFF,TGTGCCAGCAGCCCCCCACTGGCGGCTCGAAAGAGGCTGTTTTTT
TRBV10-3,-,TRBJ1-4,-,CAISEVFNEKLFF,TGTGCCATCAGTGAGGTCTTTAATGAAAAACTGTTTTTT
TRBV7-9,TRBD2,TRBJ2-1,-,CASSLVGLAGNEQFF,TGTGCCAGCAGCTTAGTGGGACTAGCGGGAAATGAGCAGTTCTTC
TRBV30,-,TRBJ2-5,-,CAWSVRETQYF,TGTGCCTGGAGTGTACGGGAGACCCAGTACTTC
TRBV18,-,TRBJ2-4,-,CASSPPGSAKNIQYF,TGTGCCAGCTCACCTCCGGGTTCAGCCAAAAACATTCAGTACTTC
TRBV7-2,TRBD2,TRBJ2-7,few,CASSLGSGGIYEQYF,TGTGCCAGCAGCTTAGGTAGCGGGGGGATCTACGAGCAGTACTTC
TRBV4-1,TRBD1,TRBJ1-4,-,CASSIQGGDEKLFF,TGCGCCAGCAGCATACAGGGGGGAGATGAAAAACTGTTTTTT
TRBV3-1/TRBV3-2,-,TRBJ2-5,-,CASSQDRFGGGAMPYF,-
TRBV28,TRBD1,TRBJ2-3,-,CASRPPGQRAADTQYF,TGTGCCAGCAGACCTCCGGGACAGAGGGCCGCAGATACGCAGTATTTT
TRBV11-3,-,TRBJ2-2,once,CASSQTIGGPGELFF,TGTGCCAGCAGCCAAACAATTGGGGGCCCCGGGGAGCTGTTTTTT
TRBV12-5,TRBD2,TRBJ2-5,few,CASGQHQGLAGGETQYF,TGTGCTAGTGGCCAACACCAGGGACTAGCGGGGGGAGAGACCCAGTACTTC
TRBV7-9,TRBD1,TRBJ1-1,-,CASSLVQGASTEAFF,TGTGCCAGCAGCTTAGTCCAGGGGGCTAGCACTGAAGCTTTCTTT
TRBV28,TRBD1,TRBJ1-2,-,CASSPRTGANYGYTF,TGTGCCAGCAGTCCGCGGACAGGGGCCAACTATGGCTACACCTTC
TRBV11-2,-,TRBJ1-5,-,CASSSGGGNQPQHF,TGTGCCAGCAGCTCGGGGGGGGGCAATCAGCCCCAGCATTTT
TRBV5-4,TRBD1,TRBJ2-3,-,CASSLGRGLNTDTQYF,TGTGCCAGCAGCTTGGGTAGGGGGCTTAACACAGATACGCAGTATTTT
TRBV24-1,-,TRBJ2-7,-,CATSDLDSYEQYF,TGTGCCACCAGTGATTTGGACAGCTACGAGCAGTACTTC
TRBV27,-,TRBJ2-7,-,CASSLRAGPDSEQYF,TGTGCCAGCAGTTTACGCGCGGGGCCCGATTCCGAGCAGTACTTC
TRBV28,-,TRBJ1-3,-,CASSFAGVSGNTIYF,TGTGCCAGCAGTTTTGCCGGTGTCTCTGGAAACACCATATATTTT
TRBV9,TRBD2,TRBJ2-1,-,CASSVFASGGASYNEQFF,TGTGCCAGCAGCGTATTTGCTAGCGGGGGGGCCTCCTACAATGAGCAGTTCTTC
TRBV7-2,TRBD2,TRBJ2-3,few,CASSLGGTSQDTQYF,TGTGCCAGCAGCTTAGGGGGGACTAGTCAAGATACGCAGTATTTT
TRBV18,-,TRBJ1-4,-,CASSPQGSGNEKLFF,TGTGCCAGCTCACCACAGGGGTCCGGTAATGAAAAACTGTTTTTT
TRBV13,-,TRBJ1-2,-,CASSQDRSPVKYGYTF,TGTGCCAGCAGCCAGGACAGATCTCCAGTTAAATATGGCTACACCTTC
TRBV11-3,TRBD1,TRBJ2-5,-,CASSPTGGETQYF,TGTGCCAGCAGCCCTACAGGGGGCGAGACCCAGTACTTC
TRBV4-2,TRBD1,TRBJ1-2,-,CASSPTGTGGQGYTF,TGTGCCAGCAGCCCCACCGGGACAGGGGGACAGGGCTACACCTTC
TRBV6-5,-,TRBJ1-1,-,CASSYTGRAEAFF,TGTGCCAGCAGTTACACTGGCCGGGCTGAAGCTTTCTTT
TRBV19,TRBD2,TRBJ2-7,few,CASSPWTSGNGYGYEQYF,TGTGCCAGTAGTCCATGGACTAGCGGGAACGGTTACGGGTACGAGCAGTACTTC
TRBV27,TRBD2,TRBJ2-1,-,CASSLSAGAIYNEQFF,TGTGCCAGCAGTTTATCAGCGGGAGCGATCTACAATGAGCAGTTCTTC
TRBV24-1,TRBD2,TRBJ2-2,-,CATSARPGTSTGELFF,TGTGCCACCAGTGCCCGACCCGGGACTAGCACCGGGGAGCTGTTTTTT
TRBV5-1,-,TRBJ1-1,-,CASSSYRGIDTEAFF,TGCGCCAGCAGCTCATATAGGGGGATAGACACTGAAGCTTTCTTT
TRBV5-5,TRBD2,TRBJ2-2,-,CASSPAGGENTGELFF,TGTGCCAGCAGCCCGGCCGGGGGGGAAAACACCGGGGAGCTGTTTTTT
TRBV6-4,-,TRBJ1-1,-,CASSLEKNTEAFF,TGTGCCAGCAGCCTTGAGAAGAACACTGAAGCTTTCTTT
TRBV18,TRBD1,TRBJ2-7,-,CASSRDRRLWGSEQYF,TGTGCCAGCTCACGGGACAGGAGACTCTGGGGTTCCGAGCAGTACTTC
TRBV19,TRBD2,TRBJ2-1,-,CASSIKAGGYNEQFF,TGTGCCAGTAGTATAAAGGCGGGGGGGTACAATGAGCAGTTCTTC
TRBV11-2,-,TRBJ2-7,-,CASSLQIWGGVSYEQYF,TGTGCCAGCAGCTTACAAATTTGGGGCGGGGTCTCCTACGAGCAGTACTTC